This T cell receptor (beta chain) was captured by sequencing in a study of blood T cell repertoires in COVID-19. Study overall: Specimens from acute and convalescent COVID-19 originated in the United States, Italy and Spain. PBMCs, B-cell-depleted T cells, or T cells provided the cDNA or gDNA that made up the material.

The V gene lost 2 bases and the J gene lost 2 bases, with 10 bases spanning the gap. This CDR3 is 13 amino acids long. Germline V gene sequence: CDR1 GTSNPN, CDR2 SVGIG (reference sequence). As processed by the authors: Reference gene primer amplification gave estimated nucleated cell counts. Clones were sequenced by immunoSEQ multiplex PCR, and TCRdb holds only the in-frame ones, with some missing. D and trimming were read from the DNA, whereas the V and J calls and clone size are those reported in that table. Of roughly 250,000 clones in the sample, 65% to 85% were seen once. This TCR came from a woman between 40 and 50 years old who had recovered from COVID-19. J is TRBJ2-7 and V is TRBV30, with D hard to call. The sample consisted of peripheral blood. The CDR3 sequence: CAWSLVRAYEQYF. DNA of the CDR3: TGTGCCTGGAGTTTGGTGAGAGCCTACGAGCAGTACTTC.